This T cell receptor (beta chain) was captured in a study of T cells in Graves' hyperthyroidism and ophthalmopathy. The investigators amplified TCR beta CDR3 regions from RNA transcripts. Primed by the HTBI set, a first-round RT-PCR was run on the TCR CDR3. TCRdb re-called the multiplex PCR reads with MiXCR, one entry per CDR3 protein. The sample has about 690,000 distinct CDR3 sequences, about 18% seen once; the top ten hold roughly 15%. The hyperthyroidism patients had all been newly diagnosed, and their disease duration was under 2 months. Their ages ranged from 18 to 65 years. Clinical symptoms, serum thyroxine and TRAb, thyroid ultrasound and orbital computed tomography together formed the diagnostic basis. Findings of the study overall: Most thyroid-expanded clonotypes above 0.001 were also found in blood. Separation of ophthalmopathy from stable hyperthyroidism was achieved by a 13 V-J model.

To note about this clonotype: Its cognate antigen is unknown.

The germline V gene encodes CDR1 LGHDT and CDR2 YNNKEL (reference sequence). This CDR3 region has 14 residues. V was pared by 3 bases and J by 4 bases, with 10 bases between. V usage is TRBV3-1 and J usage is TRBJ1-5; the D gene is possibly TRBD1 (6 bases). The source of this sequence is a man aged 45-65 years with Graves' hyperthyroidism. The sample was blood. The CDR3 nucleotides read TGTGCCAGCAGCCAGGGGGCAAGAAATCAGCCCCAGCATTTT. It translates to CASSQGARNQPQHF. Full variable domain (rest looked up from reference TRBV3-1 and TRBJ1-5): DTAVSQTPKYLVTQMGNDKSIKCEQNLGHDTMYWYKQDSKKFLKIMFSYNNKELIINETVPNRFSPKSPDKAHLNLHINSLELGDSAVYFCASSQGARNQPQHFGDGTRLSIL.